Listed below are T cell receptor beta chains from one sample, sequenced in a study of prognosis after radiotherapy for stage I lung cancer. Via MiXCR, TCRdb re-called the multiplex PCR reads, giving one row per CDR3 protein. Among more than 25,000 distinct CDR3 sequences listed, around 30% were seen once. Specimen: PBMCs, collected before or after stereotactic body radiation therapy (not recorded which). The receptor set was obtained from a donor aged 50 or older with non-small cell lung cancer. Each CDR3 is given with its conserved first and last residue. A D gene is named only where the DNA matches it firmly. The size of a clone is reported for some rows only, either as once, few or many, or as a class for expanded clones.

cdr3_nt: TGTGCCAGTAGTGATAGACTAGCGGCCTCCTACAATGAGCAGTTCTTC
cdr3_aa: CASSDRLAASYNEQFF
d_call: TRBD2
clone_size: many
v_call: TRBV19
j_call: TRBJ2-1

cdr3_nt: TGCAGTGCTAACGGACTAGTCGGGATTCCCGAGCAGTACTTC
cdr3_aa: CSANGLVGIPEQYF
d_call: TRBD2
clone_size: many
v_call: TRBV20-1
j_call: TRBJ2-7

cdr3_nt: TGTGCCTGGAGGAGGGGGAACACTGAAGCTTTCTTT
cdr3_aa: CAWRRGNTEAFF
d_call: .
clone_size: .
v_call: TRBV30
j_call: TRBJ1-1

cdr3_nt: TGTGCCTGGAGTGTACAGACAGATACGCAGTATTTT
cdr3_aa: CAWSVQTDTQYF
d_call: .
clone_size: many
v_call: TRBV30
j_call: TRBJ2-3

cdr3_nt: TGCAGTGCTATACTAGCGGGTTACAACGAGCAGTACTTC
cdr3_aa: CSAILAGYNEQYF
d_call: TRBD2
clone_size: .
v_call: TRBV20-1
j_call: TRBJ2-7

cdr3_nt: TGTGCCAGCAGTTACTTTACTAGTTCCCGTCAATCCTACGAGCAGTACTTC
cdr3_aa: CASSYFTSSRQSYEQYF
d_call: .
clone_size: many
v_call: TRBV6-5
j_call: TRBJ2-7

cdr3_nt: TGTGCCAGCTGGACCTTTGTTCGCGAAACCTACGAGCAGTACTTC
cdr3_aa: CASWTFVRETYEQYF
d_call: .
clone_size: medium-sized
v_call: TRBV6-1
j_call: TRBJ2-7

cdr3_nt: TGTGCCAGCCTCCCCAGGGGGGGGGACATTCATTACTTC
cdr3_aa: CASLPRGGDIHYF
d_call: .
clone_size: .
v_call: TRBV6-2/TRBV6-3
j_call: TRBJ2-4

cdr3_nt: TGCGCCAGCAGCCCGGGCAACCGGGACAGGGATTACGAGCAGTACTTC
cdr3_aa: CASSPGNRDRDYEQYF
d_call: TRBD1
clone_size: .
v_call: TRBV4-1
j_call: TRBJ2-7

cdr3_nt: TGTGCCAGCAGTCACCACAGGGGGCGCGAGAACTATGGCTACACCTTC
cdr3_aa: CASSHHRGRENYGYTF
d_call: TRBD1
clone_size: .
v_call: TRBV28
j_call: TRBJ1-2

cdr3_nt: TGTGCCAGCAGCTCCCAGGACATGGGCTATAATGAAAAACTGTTTTTT
cdr3_aa: CASSSQDMGYNEKLFF
d_call: .
clone_size: many
v_call: TRBV5-6
j_call: TRBJ1-4

cdr3_nt: TGTGCCAGCAGCCCTAATGGACAGGGACGTGGGGAGCTGTTTTTT
cdr3_aa: CASSPNGQGRGELFF
d_call: TRBD1
clone_size: many
v_call: TRBV7-3
j_call: TRBJ2-2

cdr3_nt: TGTGCCAGCAGTTCGCACCGCCCGGGCTACACCTTC
cdr3_aa: CASSSHRPGYTF
d_call: .
clone_size: many
v_call: TRBV6-5
j_call: TRBJ1-2

cdr3_nt: TGCGCCAGCAGCTCCCTAGCGGGGACCCAAGAGACCCAGTACTTC
cdr3_aa: CASSSLAGTQETQYF
d_call: TRBD2
clone_size: many
v_call: TRBV5-1
j_call: TRBJ2-5

cdr3_nt: TGTGCCAGCACCACAGACAGGGTAAACTATGGCTACACCTTC
cdr3_aa: CASTTDRVNYGYTF
d_call: TRBD1
clone_size: many
v_call: TRBV2
j_call: TRBJ1-2

cdr3_nt: TGTGCCAGCAGTGTGGTGGGTAGGGGCTACACCTTC
cdr3_aa: CASSVVGRGYTF
d_call: .
clone_size: .
v_call: TRBV6-1
j_call: TRBJ1-2

cdr3_nt: TGCGCCAGCACTAGGGGGGAGGATAGCGAGACCCAGTACTTC
cdr3_aa: CASTRGEDSETQYF
d_call: .
clone_size: many
v_call: TRBV5-1
j_call: TRBJ2-5

cdr3_nt: TGTGCCAGCAGAACCATTTCTGGGGCCAACGTCCTGACTTTC
cdr3_aa: CASRTISGANVLTF
d_call: .
clone_size: many
v_call: TRBV2
j_call: TRBJ2-6

cdr3_nt: TGTGCCAGTGCCAAGCGGGTGGCAGATACGCAGTATTTT
cdr3_aa: CASAKRVADTQYF
d_call: .
clone_size: many
v_call: TRBV19
j_call: TRBJ2-3

cdr3_nt: TGTGCCAGCATCAAGGACAGGGGGACCTACGAGCAGTACTTC
cdr3_aa: CASIKDRGTYEQYF
d_call: TRBD1
clone_size: many
v_call: TRBV6-1
j_call: TRBJ2-7

cdr3_nt: TGTGCCAGCAGTTATGGGCCAAGAGATACGCAGTATTTT
cdr3_aa: CASSYGPRDTQYF
d_call: .
clone_size: .
v_call: TRBV6-5
j_call: TRBJ2-3

cdr3_nt: TGCAGTGTTAGACCCGGACAGGGGGCTTCCTACGAGCAGTACTTC
cdr3_aa: CSVRPGQGASYEQYF
d_call: TRBD1
clone_size: many
v_call: TRBV20-1
j_call: TRBJ2-7

cdr3_nt: TGCAGTGCTAGATATGGGCCGACTACATTAGGGCAGTATTTT
cdr3_aa: CSARYGPTTLGQYF
d_call: .
clone_size: .
v_call: TRBV20-1
j_call: TRBJ2-3

cdr3_nt: TGTGCCAGCAGCCAAGATCTAGCGGTGTTGCTCACAGATACGCAGTATTTT
cdr3_aa: CASSQDLAVLLTDTQYF
d_call: TRBD2
clone_size: few
v_call: TRBV4-2
j_call: TRBJ2-3

cdr3_nt: TGTGCCAGCAGCTATAGGGACAGGGCGAACACTGAAGCTTTCTTT
cdr3_aa: CASSYRDRANTEAFF
d_call: TRBD1
clone_size: many
v_call: TRBV3-1
j_call: TRBJ1-1

cdr3_nt: TGTGCCAGCAGTTGGGACAGGACCAACTCCTACGAGCAGTACTTC
cdr3_aa: CASSWDRTNSYEQYF
d_call: TRBD1
clone_size: .
v_call: TRBV6-2/TRBV6-3
j_call: TRBJ2-7

cdr3_nt: TGTGCCAGCAGCCAAGATGGGACTAGCGGGAGCACAGATACGCAGTATTTT
cdr3_aa: CASSQDGTSGSTDTQYF
d_call: TRBD2
clone_size: .
v_call: TRBV3-1
j_call: TRBJ2-3

cdr3_nt: TGTGCCAGCAGCTTAGCGGGAGGGCCGTACAATGAGCAGTTCTTC
cdr3_aa: CASSLAGGPYNEQFF
d_call: TRBD2
clone_size: many
v_call: TRBV7-9
j_call: TRBJ2-1

cdr3_nt: TGTGCCACGACCTCGGGGACATCTGAAGCTTTCTTT
cdr3_aa: CATTSGTSEAFF
d_call: .
clone_size: .
v_call: TRBV24-1
j_call: TRBJ1-1

cdr3_nt: TGTGCCAGCAGCGTAGACATGAACACTGAAGCTTTCTTT
cdr3_aa: CASSVDMNTEAFF
d_call: .
clone_size: many
v_call: TRBV9
j_call: TRBJ1-1

cdr3_nt: TGTGCCAGCACCACCACTTGGACTGCAGATACGCAGTATTTT
cdr3_aa: CASTTTWTADTQYF
d_call: .
clone_size: once
v_call: TRBV6-2/TRBV6-3
j_call: TRBJ2-3

cdr3_nt: TGTGCCAGCAGTCTAACGGCAGGGGGCGCTCAGAACACTGAAGCTTTCTTT
cdr3_aa: CASSLTAGGAQNTEAFF
d_call: TRBD1
clone_size: many
v_call: TRBV6-1
j_call: TRBJ1-1

cdr3_nt: TGCGCCAGCGGGGTGGGACACTCAACTAATGAAAAACTGTTTTTT
cdr3_aa: CASGVGHSTNEKLFF
d_call: .
clone_size: many
v_call: TRBV5-1
j_call: TRBJ1-4

cdr3_nt: TGCAGTGCTAGTTTGCTCGCCGGCACTGAAGCTTTCTTT
cdr3_aa: CSASLLAGTEAFF
d_call: .
clone_size: many
v_call: TRBV20-1
j_call: TRBJ1-1

cdr3_nt: TGTGCCAGCAAAACGGGGGGGTTTGGCCACCCCTACGAGCAGTGCTTC
cdr3_aa: CASKTGGFGHPYEQCF
d_call: TRBD2
clone_size: once
v_call: TRBV6-2/TRBV6-3
j_call: TRBJ2-7

cdr3_nt: TGTGCCAGCAGCGACCGGTCCGGGTCAGATACGCAGTATTTT
cdr3_aa: CASSDRSGSDTQYF
d_call: .
clone_size: many
v_call: TRBV12-3/TRBV12-4
j_call: TRBJ2-3

cdr3_nt: TGTGCCAGCAGTTTATCGAAGGAATACCTCACGGGTGCTTTCTTT
cdr3_aa: CASSLSKEYLTGAFF
d_call: .
clone_size: many
v_call: TRBV27
j_call: TRBJ1-1

cdr3_nt: TGTGCCAGCAGTTTATGGTCTGGAACCTGGGAGCTGTTTTTT
cdr3_aa: CASSLWSGTWELFF
d_call: .
clone_size: .
v_call: TRBV28
j_call: TRBJ2-2

cdr3_nt: TGCAGTGCTAGAGCGGGACTAGCGGGAGGCCACACAGATACGCAGTATTTT
cdr3_aa: CSARAGLAGGHTDTQYF
d_call: TRBD2
clone_size: many
v_call: TRBV20-1
j_call: TRBJ2-3

cdr3_nt: TGTGCCAGCAGCTTGGGCAGGGGGCCCCGGGAGCAGTACTTC
cdr3_aa: CASSLGRGPREQYF
d_call: TRBD1
clone_size: many
v_call: TRBV7-2
j_call: TRBJ2-7

cdr3_nt: TGTGCCAGCAGTTTGACGGGGCGCGGGTCGCCACTCTTC
cdr3_aa: CASSLTGRGSPLF
d_call: .
clone_size: many
v_call: TRBV28
j_call: TRBJ1-2

cdr3_nt: TGTGCCAGCAGCCTGGGACAGGGGGCTTATGAGCAGTTCTTC
cdr3_aa: CASSLGQGAYEQFF
d_call: TRBD1
clone_size: many
v_call: TRBV12-3/TRBV12-4
j_call: TRBJ2-1

cdr3_nt: TGTGCCAGCGGCGGGAGGGCTGGCTATGGCTACACCTTC
cdr3_aa: CASGGRAGYGYTF
d_call: .
clone_size: many
v_call: TRBV2
j_call: TRBJ1-2

cdr3_nt: TGTGCTCTTGCCTGGGACGGCTACACCTTC
cdr3_aa: CALAWDGYTF
d_call: .
clone_size: many
v_call: TRBV30
j_call: TRBJ1-2

cdr3_nt: TGTGCCAGCAGTGACTCGGTAGCGGGAGGAACAGATACGCAGTATTTT
cdr3_aa: CASSDSVAGGTDTQYF
d_call: TRBD2
clone_size: .
v_call: TRBV6-4
j_call: TRBJ2-3

cdr3_nt: TGTGCCAGCAGTTTAGGCCTAGCGGTAGACGTGCAGTATTTT
cdr3_aa: CASSLGLAVDVQYF
d_call: TRBD2
clone_size: .
v_call: TRBV27
j_call: TRBJ2-3

cdr3_nt: TGTGCCAGCAGCCCTCGTGGGGGACAGGGTGCGCAGACCCAGTACTTC
cdr3_aa: CASSPRGGQGAQTQYF
d_call: TRBD1
clone_size: many
v_call: TRBV9
j_call: TRBJ2-5

cdr3_nt: TGTGCCAGCAGCCAGGACTTCGGCGGGAGGGCTATCGCCTACAATGAGCAGTTCTTC
cdr3_aa: CASSQDFGGRAIAYNEQFF
d_call: TRBD2
clone_size: many
v_call: TRBV6-1
j_call: TRBJ2-1

cdr3_nt: TGTGCCAGCAGCGTGGAAAGTTTGCGACTAGGGGAAAACAATGAGCAGTTCTTC
cdr3_aa: CASSVESLRLGENNEQFF
d_call: .
clone_size: many
v_call: TRBV9
j_call: TRBJ2-1

cdr3_nt: TGTGCCAGCAGCTTCTACTTAATGCCGGGACAGGGACCCTACGAGCAGTACTTC
cdr3_aa: CASSFYLMPGQGPYEQYF
d_call: TRBD1
clone_size: many
v_call: TRBV7-6
j_call: TRBJ2-7

cdr3_nt: TGTGCCAGCTCGGGGGGGTGGGGAACTAATGAAAAACTGTTTTTT
cdr3_aa: CASSGGWGTNEKLFF
d_call: .
clone_size: many
v_call: TRBV27
j_call: TRBJ1-4

cdr3_nt: TGTGCTAGTGGCACCTCGCTGGGAGGTCGCACCGGGGAGCTGTTTTTT
cdr3_aa: CASGTSLGGRTGELFF
d_call: .
clone_size: .
v_call: TRBV12-5
j_call: TRBJ2-2